The clone carrying this T cell receptor beta chain was recorded only once. Its specificity is unknown. The junction differs from germline at one of its ends, possibly a read error. The data are from a study of tumor and adjacent non-tumor tissue in lung cancer. About the research overall: The patients, around 11 men and roughly 5 women, were about 31 to 76 with stage I to III disease.

TCRbeta libraries were built with three rounds of nested PCR, modified from ARM-PCR. Each CDR3 protein gets one entry after TCRdb re-called the multiplex PCR reads with MiXCR. This sample carries over 100,000 distinct CDR3 sequences, more than 70% of them seen once, and the ten largest clones take 35% to 40%. Study-level results: TCR diversity was significantly greater in tumor than normal lung tissue. Shorter survival was associated with higher TCR diversity in tumors.

The template was RNA from unsorted bulk tissue. Newly diagnosed lung cancer patients had thoracic surgery in China, August–late 2014, without prior chemotherapy. In germline, CDR1 is LGHNA, CDR2 YSLEER. CDR3 size: 15 residues. This rearrangement joins TRBV4-3 to TRBJ2-7; D tentatively fits TRBD1 or TRBD2 (5 bases each). Sequencing input: lung tumor tissue. The receptor was derived from a woman aged 60-70 years with non-small cell lung cancer. CDR3 residues: CASSQDRGGTYRQYF. The CDR3 DNA is TGCGCCAGTAGCCAAGATCGAGGTGGGACCTACAGGCAGTACTTC.